The clone carrying this T cell receptor beta chain was recorded a few times. Its antigen is unidentified. Per germline, CDR1 SQVTM and CDR2 ANQGSEA. The CDR3 is 13 residues long. With V trimmed by 4 bases and J by 2 bases, 3 bases remained unmatched. The data derive from a study of CD8 T cells in ankylosing spondylitis. General observations from the study: Previous work reported some of these motif variants in the synovial fluid and blood of reactive arthritis. The study looked at matched synovial fluid samples from ankylosing spondylitis patients. Disease-linked clones were reported to be significantly enriched there. Relatively rare in peripheral blood, disease-linked clones were also CD8+.

The TCR beta libraries were generated through quantitative 5'-RACE incorporating molecular barcodes. TCRdb recomputed calls from the 5' RACE reads with MiXCR, one row per CDR3 protein. The repertoire consists of some 33,000 distinct CDR3 sequences, with 12% to 15% occurring once and the leading ten covering around 40%. The sequence derives from a male donor with ankylosing spondylitis or in good health (not recorded which). Sample: blood. V and J are TRBV29-1 and TRBJ2-5; 8 bases fit TRBD2. CDR3 nucleotide sequence: TGCAGCGTTGGCCCGGGGGGGCAAGAGACCCAGTACTTC. Its protein is CSVGPGGQETQYF.